The clone carrying this T cell receptor (beta chain) was observed a handful of times. These data originate in a study of beta chain features in type 1 diabetes. CDR3 size: 11 residues. Deletions cut 6 bases from V and 5 bases from J, with 7 bases between. From germline, CDR1 is MNHNS and CDR2 SASEGT. Expressed TCRB transcripts were sequenced because the entire RNA isolate underwent reverse transcription. Data came from immunoSEQ multiplex PCR; TCRdb stores just in-frame clones and leaves some out. The profile shows some 99,000 clones, roughly 40% of them singletons. The sample consisted of stem cell memory CD4+ T cells from blood. The TCR sequence derives from a woman between 18 and 29 years old in good health. The chain is built from TRBV6-1 and TRBJ1-1; D uncertain. The CDR3 spells CASSRETEAFF. The CDR3, as DNA: TGTGCCAGCAGCCGAGAGACTGAAGCTTTCTTT.